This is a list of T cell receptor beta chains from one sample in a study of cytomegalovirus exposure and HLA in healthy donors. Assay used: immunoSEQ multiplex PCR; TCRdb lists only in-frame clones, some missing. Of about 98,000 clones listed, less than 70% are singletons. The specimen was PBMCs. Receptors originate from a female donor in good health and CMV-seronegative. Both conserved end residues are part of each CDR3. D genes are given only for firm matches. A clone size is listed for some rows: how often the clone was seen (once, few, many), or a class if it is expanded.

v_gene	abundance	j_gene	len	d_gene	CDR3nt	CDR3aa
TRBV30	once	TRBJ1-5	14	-	TGTGCCTGGGACACGGCAGGGGCAGCTCAGCCCCAGCATTTT	CAWDTAGAAQPQHF
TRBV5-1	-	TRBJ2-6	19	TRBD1	TGCGCCAGCAGCGTGGCAACGACAGGGGGAGTCTCTGGGGCCAACGTCCTGACTTTC	CASSVATTGGVSGANVLTF
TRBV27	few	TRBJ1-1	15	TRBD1	TGTGCCAGCAGTCCTACAGGGGGCCTGAACACTGAAGCTTTCTTT	CASSPTGGLNTEAFF
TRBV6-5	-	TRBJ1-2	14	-	TGTGCCAGCAGTTACACCCCGGGACTCTATGGCTACACCTTC	CASSYTPGLYGYTF
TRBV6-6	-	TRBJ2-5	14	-	TGTGCCAGCAGCAACCCACAGGGTAAAGAGACCCAGTACTTC	CASSNPQGKETQYF
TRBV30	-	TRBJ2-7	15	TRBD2	TGTGCCTGGAGGAAAACTAGCGGGACCAAGGGCGAGCAGTACTTC	CAWRKTSGTKGEQYF
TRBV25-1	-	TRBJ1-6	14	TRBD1	TGTGCCAGCAGGGGGGGACAGATTAATTCACCCCTCCACTTT	CASRGGQINSPLHF
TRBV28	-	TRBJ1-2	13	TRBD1	TGTGCCAGCAGAGTCACAGGGGGCCGTGGCTACACCTTC	CASRVTGGRGYTF
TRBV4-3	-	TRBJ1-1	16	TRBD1	TGCGCCAGCAGCCAAACCTCGGGACAGGGGAACACTGAAGCTTTCTTT	CASSQTSGQGNTEAFF
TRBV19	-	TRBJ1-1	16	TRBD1	TGTGCCAGTACCCCTGCGGTGACAGGGCTCGGCACTGAAGCTTTCTTT	CASTPAVTGLGTEAFF
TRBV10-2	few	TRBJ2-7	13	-	TGCGCCAGCGCGATGTGGGGAGGCTACGAGCAGTACTTC	CASAMWGGYEQYF
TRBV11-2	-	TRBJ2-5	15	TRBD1	TGTGCCAGCAGCTCCGGACAGGGGGCGGAAAAGACCCAGTACTTC	CASSSGQGAEKTQYF
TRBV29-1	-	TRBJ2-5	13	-	TGCAGCGTTGGCCCACAGGGGGGGGAGACCCAGTACTTC	CSVGPQGGETQYF
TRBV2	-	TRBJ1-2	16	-	TGTGCCAGCAGTGAATCCCAGACAGAGACTAACTATGGCTACACCTTC	CASSESQTETNYGYTF
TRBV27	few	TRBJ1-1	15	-	TGTGCCAGCAGTACTAAGACAGGCCCAAGGGCTGAAGCTTTCTTT	CASSTKTGPRAEAFF
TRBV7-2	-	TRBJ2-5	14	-	TGTGCCAGCAGCTTTCAGACTAGCCAAGAGACCCAGTACTTC	CASSFQTSQETQYF
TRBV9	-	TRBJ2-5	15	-	TGTGCCAGCAGCATCCGGACGGGGAGAGGAGAGACCCAGTACTTC	CASSIRTGRGETQYF
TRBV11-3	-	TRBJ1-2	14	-	TGTGCCAGCAGCTCTTCGGGGGGGCTAAACGGCTACACCTTC	CASSSSGGLNGYTF
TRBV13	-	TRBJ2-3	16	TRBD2	TGTGCCAGCAGCCCCAGGGTAGCGGGAGAGGCAGATACGCAGTATTTT	CASSPRVAGEADTQYF
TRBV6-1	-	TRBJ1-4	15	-	TGTGCCAGCAGTGATTCTGTAGGGGGTGGGGAAAAACTGTTTTTT	CASSDSVGGGEKLFF
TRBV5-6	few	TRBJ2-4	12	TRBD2	TGTGCCACCGGGACCCGGGAGGAGGATCAGTACTTC	CATGTREEDQYF
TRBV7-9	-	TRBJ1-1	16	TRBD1	TGTGCCAGCAGACATGGACAGGGGAGGATGTACACTGAAGCCTTCTTT	CASRHGQGRMYTEAFF
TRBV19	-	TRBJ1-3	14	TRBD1	TGTGCCAGTAGTATTCAGGGGGATGGAAACACCATATATTTT	CASSIQGDGNTIYF
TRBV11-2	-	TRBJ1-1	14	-	TGTGCCAGCAGCCCGAGAAATGTGAACACTGAAGCTTTCTTT	CASSPRNVNTEAFF
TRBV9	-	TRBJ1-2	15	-	TGTGCCAGCAGCGTAGCTACAGGGCCTTTTAGTGGCTACACCTTC	CASSVATGPFSGYTF
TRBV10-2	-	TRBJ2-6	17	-	TGCGCCAGCACAGAAGACCGTCTAGTTTCTGGGGCCAACATCCTGACTTTC	CASTEDRLVSGANILTF
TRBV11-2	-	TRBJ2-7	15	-	TGTGCCAGCAGCTTAGGACAGGCCCTCTCCTACGAGCAGTACTTC	CASSLGQALSYEQYF
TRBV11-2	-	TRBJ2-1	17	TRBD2	TGTGCCAGCAGCTTAGGGATACTAGCGGGGTCTAAGGATGAGCAGTTCTTC	CASSLGILAGSKDEQFF
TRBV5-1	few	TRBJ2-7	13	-	TGCGCCAGCAGCCCCGGGGTGCCGGGGGAGCAGTACTTC	CASSPGVPGEQYF
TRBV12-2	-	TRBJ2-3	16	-	TGTGCAAGTCGCTTGTGGGGCCCCTGCTCCCGATACACGCAGTATTTT	CASRLWGPCSRYTQYF
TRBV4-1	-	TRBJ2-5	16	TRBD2	TGCGCCAGCAGCCAAGTGCAAGCGGGAGGACAAGAGACCCAGTACTTC	CASSQVQAGGQETQYF
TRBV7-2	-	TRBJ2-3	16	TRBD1	TGTGCCAGCAGCTTAGCGGGGGACAGGGGGCTACATACGCAGTATTTT	CASSLAGDRGLHTQYF
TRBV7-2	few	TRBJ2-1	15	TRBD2	TGTGCCAGCAGCTTACTAGCGGGGGAGTACAATGAGCAGTTCTTC	CASSLLAGEYNEQFF
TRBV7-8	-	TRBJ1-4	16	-	TGTGCCAGCAGCTTGTACGGACTTGCAACTAATGAAAAACTGTTTTTT	CASSLYGLATNEKLFF
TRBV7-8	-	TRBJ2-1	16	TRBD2	TGTGCCAGCAGCGCTAGGACTAGCGGGGGGGCCAATGAGCAGTTCTTC	CASSARTSGGANEQFF
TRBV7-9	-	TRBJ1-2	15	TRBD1	TGTGCCAGCAGCAAAGAACAGGGGGACCCCTATGGCTACACCTTC	CASSKEQGDPYGYTF